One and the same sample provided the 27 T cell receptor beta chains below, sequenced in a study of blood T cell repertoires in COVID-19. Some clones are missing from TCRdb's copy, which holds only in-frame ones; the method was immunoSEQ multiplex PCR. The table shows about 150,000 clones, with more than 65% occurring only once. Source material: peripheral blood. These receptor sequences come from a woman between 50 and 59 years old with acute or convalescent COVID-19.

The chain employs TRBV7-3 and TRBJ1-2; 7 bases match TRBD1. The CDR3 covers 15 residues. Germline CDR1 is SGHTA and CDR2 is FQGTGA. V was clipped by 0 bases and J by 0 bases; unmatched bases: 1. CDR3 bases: TGTGCCAGCAGCTTAACGGGGACAGCTAACTATGGCTACACCTTC. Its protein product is CASSLTGTANYGYTF.

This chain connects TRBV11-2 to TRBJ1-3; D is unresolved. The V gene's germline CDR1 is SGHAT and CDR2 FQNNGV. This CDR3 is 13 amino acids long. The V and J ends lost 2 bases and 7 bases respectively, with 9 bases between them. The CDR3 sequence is CASSLSWENTIYF. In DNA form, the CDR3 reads TGTGCCAGCAGCTTATCATGGGAGAACACCATATATTTT.

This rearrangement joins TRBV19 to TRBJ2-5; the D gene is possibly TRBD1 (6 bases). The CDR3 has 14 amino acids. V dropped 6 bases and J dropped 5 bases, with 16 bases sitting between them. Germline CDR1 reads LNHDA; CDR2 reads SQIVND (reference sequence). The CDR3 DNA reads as TGTGCCAGTAGCGGGACACTCCGGCTGGAGACCCAGTACTTC. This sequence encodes CASSGTLRLETQYF.

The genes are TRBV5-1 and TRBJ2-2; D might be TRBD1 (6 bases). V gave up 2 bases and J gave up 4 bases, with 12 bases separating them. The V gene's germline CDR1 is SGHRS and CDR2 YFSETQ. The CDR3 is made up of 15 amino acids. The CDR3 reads CASSLGGPGTGELFF. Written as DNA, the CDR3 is TGCGCCAGCAGCTTAGGGGGACCGGGCACCGGGGAGCTGTTTTTT.

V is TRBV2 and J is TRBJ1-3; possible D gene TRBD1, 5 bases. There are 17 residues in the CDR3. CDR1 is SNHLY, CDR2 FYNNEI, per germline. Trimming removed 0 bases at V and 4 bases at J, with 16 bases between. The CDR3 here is CASSEALTRVTGNTIYF. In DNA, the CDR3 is TGTGCCAGCAGTGAAGCGCTTACCAGGGTTACAGGAAACACCATATATTTT. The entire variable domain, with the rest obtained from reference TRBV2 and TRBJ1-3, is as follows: EPEVTQTPSHQVTQMGQEVILRCVPISNHLYFYWYRQILGQKVEFLVSFYNNEISEKSEIFDDQFSVERPDGSNFTLKIRSTKLEDSAMYFCASSEALTRVTGNTIYFGEGSWLTVV.

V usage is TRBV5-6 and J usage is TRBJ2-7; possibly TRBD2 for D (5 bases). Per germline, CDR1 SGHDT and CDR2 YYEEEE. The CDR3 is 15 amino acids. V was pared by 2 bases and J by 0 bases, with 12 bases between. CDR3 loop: CASSFGGYTSYEQYF. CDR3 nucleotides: TGTGCCAGCAGCTTCGGCGGGTATACCTCCTACGAGCAGTACTTC.

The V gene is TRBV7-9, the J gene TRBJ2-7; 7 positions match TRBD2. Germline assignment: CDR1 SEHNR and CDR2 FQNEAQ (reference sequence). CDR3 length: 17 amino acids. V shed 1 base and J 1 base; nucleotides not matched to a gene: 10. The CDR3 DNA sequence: TGTGCCAGCAGCTTAGGGGGAGTGGGAGGGCTATCCTACGAGCAGTACTTC. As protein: CASSLGGVGGLSYEQYF.

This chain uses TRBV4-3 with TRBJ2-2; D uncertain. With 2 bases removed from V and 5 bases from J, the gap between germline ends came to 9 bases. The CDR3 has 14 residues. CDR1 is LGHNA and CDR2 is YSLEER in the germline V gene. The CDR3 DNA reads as TGCGCCAGCAGCCAAAACCAGGCGACCGGGGAGCTGTTTTTT. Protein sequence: CASSQNQATGELFF.

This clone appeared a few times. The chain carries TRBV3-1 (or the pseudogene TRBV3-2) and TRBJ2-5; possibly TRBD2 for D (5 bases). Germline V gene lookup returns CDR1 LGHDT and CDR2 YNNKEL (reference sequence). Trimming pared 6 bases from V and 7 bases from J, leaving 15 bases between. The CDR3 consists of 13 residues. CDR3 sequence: CASSQSLGGTQYF. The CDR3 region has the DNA TGTGCCAGCAGTCAGTCCCTTGGAGGGACCCAGTACTTC.

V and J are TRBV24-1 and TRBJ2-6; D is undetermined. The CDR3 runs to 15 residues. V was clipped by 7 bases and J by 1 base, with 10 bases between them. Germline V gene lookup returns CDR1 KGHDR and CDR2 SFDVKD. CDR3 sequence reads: CATSSQFSGANVLTF. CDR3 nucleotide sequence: TGTGCCACCAGCTCACAGTTTTCTGGGGCCAACGTCCTGACTTTC.

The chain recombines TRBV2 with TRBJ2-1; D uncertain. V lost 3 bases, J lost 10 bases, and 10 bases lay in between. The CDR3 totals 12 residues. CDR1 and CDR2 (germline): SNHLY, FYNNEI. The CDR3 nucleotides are TGTGCCAGCAGTGAGTCCTTCTCGGAGCAGTTCTTC. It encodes CASSESFSEQFF.

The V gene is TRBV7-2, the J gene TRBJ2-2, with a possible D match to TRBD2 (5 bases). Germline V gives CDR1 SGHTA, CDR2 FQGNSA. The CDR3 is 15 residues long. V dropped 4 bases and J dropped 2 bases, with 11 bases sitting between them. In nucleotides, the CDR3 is TGTGCCAGCAGCTCTAGCCAGATAAACACCGGGGAGCTGTTTTTT. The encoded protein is CASSSSQINTGELFF.

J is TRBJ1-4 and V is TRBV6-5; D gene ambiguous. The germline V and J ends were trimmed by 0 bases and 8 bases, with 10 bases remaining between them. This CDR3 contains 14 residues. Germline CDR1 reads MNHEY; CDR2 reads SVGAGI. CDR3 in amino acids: CASSYSSGEEKLFF. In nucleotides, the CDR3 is TGTGCCAGCAGTTACTCGAGCGGCGAGGAAAAACTGTTTTTT.

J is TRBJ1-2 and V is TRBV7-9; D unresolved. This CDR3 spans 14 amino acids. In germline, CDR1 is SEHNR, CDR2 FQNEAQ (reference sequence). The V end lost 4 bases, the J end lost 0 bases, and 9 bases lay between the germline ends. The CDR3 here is CASSSPVANYGYTF. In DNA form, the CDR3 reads TGTGCCAGCAGCTCCCCGGTAGCTAACTATGGCTACACCTTC.

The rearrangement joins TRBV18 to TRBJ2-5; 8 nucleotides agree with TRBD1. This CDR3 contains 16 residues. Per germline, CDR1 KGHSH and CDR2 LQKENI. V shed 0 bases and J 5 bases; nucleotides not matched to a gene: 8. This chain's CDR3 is CASSPPIGQGMETQYF. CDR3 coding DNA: TGTGCCAGCTCACCACCGATTGGACAGGGAATGGAGACCCAGTACTTC.

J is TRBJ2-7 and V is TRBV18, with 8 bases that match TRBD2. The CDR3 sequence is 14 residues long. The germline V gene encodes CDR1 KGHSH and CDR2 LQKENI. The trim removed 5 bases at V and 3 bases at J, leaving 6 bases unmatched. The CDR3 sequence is CASSSGLGIYEQYF. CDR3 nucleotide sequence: TGTGCCAGCTCATCGGGACTAGGTATCTACGAGCAGTACTTC.

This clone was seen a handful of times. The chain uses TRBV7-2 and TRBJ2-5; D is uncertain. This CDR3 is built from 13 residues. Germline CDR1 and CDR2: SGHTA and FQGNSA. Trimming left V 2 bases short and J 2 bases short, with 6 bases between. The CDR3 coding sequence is TGTGCCAGCAGCTTAAACAGACAAGAGACCCAGTACTTC. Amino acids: CASSLNRQETQYF. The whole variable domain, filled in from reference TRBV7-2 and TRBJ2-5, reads GAGVSQSPSNKVTEKGKDVELRCDPISGHTALYWYRQSLGQGLEFLIYFQGNSAPDKSGLPSDRFSAERTGGSVSTLTIQRTQQEDSAVYLCASSLNRQETQYFGPGTRLLVL.

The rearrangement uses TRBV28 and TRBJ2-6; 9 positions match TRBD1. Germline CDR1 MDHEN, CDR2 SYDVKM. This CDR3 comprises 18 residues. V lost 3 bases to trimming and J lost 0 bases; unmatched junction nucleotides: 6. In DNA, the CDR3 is TGTGCCAGCAGTTTGTGGGGACAGGGAGCCTCTGGGGCCAACGTCCTGACTTTC. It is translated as CASSLWGQGASGANVLTF.

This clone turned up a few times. CDR3 protein: CASKPPSAGKDTQYF. In nucleotides, the CDR3 is TGTGCCAGTAAACCGCCATCAGCGGGGAAAGATACGCAGTATTTT. V and J are TRBV19 and TRBJ2-3, with 7 bases lining up with TRBD2. Germline-derived CDR1 and CDR2 are LNHDA and SQIVND (reference sequence). The CDR3 is 15 amino acids. V gave up 7 bases and J gave up 5 bases; unmatched junction bases: 12.

The CDR3 nucleotides read TGTGCCAGCAGCGCAGCGGGAGCGAAATACAATGAGCAGTTCTTC. Translating it yields CASSAAGAKYNEQFF. This chain links TRBV9 with TRBJ2-1; 8 bases align to TRBD2. CDR3 size: 15 residues. CDR1 is SGDLS and CDR2 is YYNGEE in the germline V gene. V shed 3 bases, J shed 4 bases, and the junction held 6 bases outside the gene matches.

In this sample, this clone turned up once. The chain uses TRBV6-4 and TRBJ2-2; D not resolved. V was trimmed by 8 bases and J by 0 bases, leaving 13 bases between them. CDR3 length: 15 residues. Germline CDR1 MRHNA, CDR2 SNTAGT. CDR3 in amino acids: CASSLRSSNTGELFF. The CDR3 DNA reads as TGTGCCAGCTCGCTCAGGTCGTCGAACACCGGGGAGCTGTTTTTT.

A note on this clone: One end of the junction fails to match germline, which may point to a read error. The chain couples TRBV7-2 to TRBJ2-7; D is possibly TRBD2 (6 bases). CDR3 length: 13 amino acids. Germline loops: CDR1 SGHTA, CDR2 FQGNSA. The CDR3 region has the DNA TGTGCCAGCAGCTCGACTAGTTCCTCCGAGCAGTACTTC. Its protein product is CASSSTSSSEQYF.

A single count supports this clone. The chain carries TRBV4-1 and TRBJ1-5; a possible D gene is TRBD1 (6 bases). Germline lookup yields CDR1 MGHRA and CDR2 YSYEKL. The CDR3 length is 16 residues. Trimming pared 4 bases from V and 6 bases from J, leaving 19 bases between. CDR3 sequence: CASSPAGGRGSQPQHF. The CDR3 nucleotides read TGCGCCAGCAGCCCTGCAGGCGGCAGGGGTAGTCAGCCCCAGCATTTT.

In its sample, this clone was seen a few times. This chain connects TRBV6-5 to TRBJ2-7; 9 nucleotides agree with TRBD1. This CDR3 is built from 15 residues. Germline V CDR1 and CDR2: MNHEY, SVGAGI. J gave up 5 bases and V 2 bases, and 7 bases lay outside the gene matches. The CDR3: CASSYGPGQGNEQYF. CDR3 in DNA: TGTGCCAGCAGTTACGGTCCCGGACAGGGGAACGAGCAGTACTTC.

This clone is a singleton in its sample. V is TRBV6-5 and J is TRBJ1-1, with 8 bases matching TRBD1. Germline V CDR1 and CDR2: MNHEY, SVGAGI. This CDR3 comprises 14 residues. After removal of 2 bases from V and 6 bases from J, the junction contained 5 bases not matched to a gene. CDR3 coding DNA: TGTGCCAGCAGTTACCTGCAGGGGGCGTCTGAAGCTTTCTTT. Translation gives CASSYLQGASEAFF.

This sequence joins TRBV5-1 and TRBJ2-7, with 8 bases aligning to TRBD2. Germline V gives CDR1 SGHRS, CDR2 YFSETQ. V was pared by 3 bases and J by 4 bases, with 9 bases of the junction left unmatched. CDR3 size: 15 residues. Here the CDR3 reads CASSSGSGSIYEQYF. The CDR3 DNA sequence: TGCGCCAGCAGCTCAGGGAGCGGGAGTATATACGAGCAGTACTTC.

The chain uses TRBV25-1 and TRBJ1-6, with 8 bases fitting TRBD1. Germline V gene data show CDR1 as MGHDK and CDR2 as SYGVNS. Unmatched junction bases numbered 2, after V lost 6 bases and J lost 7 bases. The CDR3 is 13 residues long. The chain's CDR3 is CASRDRGNSPLHF. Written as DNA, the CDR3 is TGTGCCAGCAGAGACAGGGGCAATTCACCCCTCCACTTT.